Below, 20 T cell receptor beta chains from the same sample are listed, as sequenced in a study of CD8 T cells in ankylosing spondylitis. TCRdb independently ran MiXCR on the 5' RACE reads; one entry per CDR3 protein. The table shows 35,000 to 50,000 distinct CDR3 sequences, with approximately 10% occurring only once. The specimen was blood, either unsorted or a sorted T cell fraction (not recorded which). All receptors derive from a male donor with ankylosing spondylitis or in good health (not recorded which).

V gene TRBV6-5 combines with J gene TRBJ2-5; D might be TRBD2 (5 bases). Germline V lookup: CDR1 MNHEY, CDR2 SVGAGI. The CDR3 spans 13 residues. V lost 4 bases to trimming and J lost 7 bases, with 13 bases between them. In DNA form, the CDR3 reads TGTGCCAGCAGTTCCCCGACGCGGGCGACCCAGTACTTC. It encodes CASSSPTRATQYF.

This clonotype has a count of ten or more. The chain carries TRBV7-8 and TRBJ1-6; maybe TRBD1 (5 bases). The V end lost 1 base, the J end lost 5 bases, and 9 bases lay between the germline ends. There are 15 residues in the CDR3. Germline V lookup: CDR1 SGHVS, CDR2 FQNEAQ. The CDR3 DNA follows: TGTGCCAGCAGCTTAGGGGGCCATGATAATTCACCCCTCCACTTT. This codes for CASSLGGHDNSPLHF.

V gene TRBV2 combines with J gene TRBJ1-5; D not resolved. Germline CDR1 is SNHLY and CDR2 is FYNNEI. V dropped 6 bases and J dropped 3 bases, with 3 bases sitting between them. CDR3 length equals 11 residues. CDR3 residues: CASSLNQPQHF. The CDR3 coding sequence is TGTGCCAGCAGCCTCAATCAGCCCCAGCATTTT. The full variable domain, rest sourced from reference TRBV2 and TRBJ1-5, is EPEVTQTPSHQVTQMGQEVILRCVPISNHLYFYWYRQILGQKVEFLVSFYNNEISEKSEIFDDQFSVERPDGSNFTLKIRSTKLEDSAMYFCASSLNQPQHFGDGTRLSIL.

The sample holds many counts of this clonotype. The chain has TRBV18 and TRBJ2-3; no firm D call. The CDR3 runs to 12 residues. Trimming shortened V by 2 bases and J by 6 bases, and 6 bases separated the two germline ends. Germline CDR1 and CDR2: KGHSH and LQKENI. The CDR3 loop reads CASSPVDDTQYF. Written as DNA, the CDR3 is TGTGCCAGCTCACCAGTGGATGATACGCAGTATTTT.

This clonotype was found many times. The rearrangement uses TRBV6-5 and TRBJ1-3; 10 nucleotides line up with TRBD1. This CDR3 spans 14 amino acids. The J segment lost 4 bases and the V segment lost 4 bases, leaving 1 base of the junction unmatched. The germline gives CDR1 MNHEY, CDR2 SVGAGI. In DNA form, the CDR3 reads TGTGCCAGCAGTTCGACAGGGGGCGGAAACACCATATATTTT. This encodes CASSSTGGGNTIYF.

A note on this clonotype: A much larger clone lies one base from this, so it may be a read error. V usage is TRBV5-1 and J usage is TRBJ2-2; D ambiguous. Trimming pared 0 bases from V and 4 bases from J, leaving 7 bases between. CDR3 length equals 14 residues. Germline-derived CDR1 and CDR2 are SGHRS and YFSETQ. The CDR3 is CASSLEPGTGELFF. The DNA of the CDR3 is TGCGCCAGCAGCTTGGAACCAGGCACCGGGGAGCTGTTTTTT.

On this clonotype: A much larger clone lies one base from this, so it may be a read error. The chain combines TRBV12-3 or TRBV12-4 with TRBJ2-7; 8 bases map to TRBD1. V was clipped by 4 bases and J by 5 bases; unmatched bases: 4. This CDR3 has 13 residues. Here the CDR3 reads CASSSEQGDEQYF. As DNA, the CDR3 is TGTGCCAGCAGTTCGGAACAGGGGGACGAGCAGTACTTC.

CDR3 loop: CASSLYGEVADTQYF. CDR3 in DNA: TGCGCCAGCAGCTTGTACGGGGAGGTTGCGGATACGCAGTATTTT. J is TRBJ2-3 and V is TRBV5-1, with TRBD2 as a possible D gene (6 bases). V was trimmed by 1 base and J by 6 bases, leaving 15 bases between them. Germline values: CDR1 SGHRS, CDR2 YFSETQ. The CDR3 covers 15 residues.

This clonotype was seen repeatedly, ten times or more. This chain uses TRBV7-9 with TRBJ2-1; 9 bases map to TRBD2. Germline V gene lookup returns CDR1 SEHNR and CDR2 FQNEAQ (reference sequence). This CDR3 comprises 16 residues. Trimming took 3 bases from V and 6 from J; bases not matched to a gene: 9. The CDR3 region is CASSFRSGGRGNEQFF. The CDR3, as DNA: TGTGCCAGCAGCTTTCGTAGCGGGGGCCGGGGCAATGAGCAGTTCTTC.

The chain recombines TRBV27 with TRBJ2-3; a possible D gene is TRBD2 (5 bases). With 6 bases removed from V and 6 bases from J, the gap between germline ends came to 16 bases. Per germline, CDR1 MNHEY and CDR2 SMNVEV (reference sequence). The CDR3 length is 14 residues. The CDR3 protein is CASSSSPRADTQYF. CDR3 DNA sequence: TGTGCCAGCAGCTCCTCGCCGCGGGCCGATACGCAGTATTTT.

This clonotype was seen repeatedly, ten times or more. V is TRBV20-1 and J is TRBJ2-2; 8 nucleotides match TRBD2. Trimming cost V 3 bases and J 3 bases; bases outside gene matches: 3. CDR3 length: 14 residues. Looked up from germline, CDR1 is DFQATT and CDR2 is SNEGSKA (reference sequence). CDR3 in amino acids: CSASGGADTGELFF. CDR3 nucleotides: TGCAGTGCTAGCGGGGGGGCCGACACCGGGGAGCTGTTTTTT.

The J gene is TRBJ1-4, the V gene TRBV7-2, with a tentative D call TRBD1 (6 bases). Germline V gives CDR1 SGHTA, CDR2 FQGNSA. The CDR3 has 15 residues. With 1 base removed from V and 6 bases from J, the gap between germline ends came to 12 bases. CDR3 residues: CASSLVGGPDEKLFF. DNA for the CDR3: TGTGCCAGCAGCTTAGTGGGGGGCCCGGATGAAAAACTGTTTTTT.

In this sample, this clonotype turned up many times. This rearrangement joins TRBV5-1 to TRBJ2-5, with TRBD1 matching 8 bases. With 3 bases clipped from V and 5 bases from J, the junction kept 6 bases outside the gene matches. The germline V gene encodes CDR1 SGHRS and CDR2 YFSETQ. This CDR3 is built from 14 residues. Written as DNA, the CDR3 is TGCGCCAGCAGCTCCAGGGGGCAGGTTGAGACCCAGTACTTC. Amino acids: CASSSRGQVETQYF.

The chain recombines TRBV12-3 or TRBV12-4 with TRBJ2-6; D call uncertain. Between the trimmed V and J ends, which lost 4 bases and 0 bases, there was a span of 7 bases. The CDR3 is made up of 15 amino acids. The CDR3 here is CASSSDNSGANVLTF. The CDR3 DNA sequence: TGTGCCAGCAGTTCCGACAACTCTGGGGCCAACGTCCTGACTTTC.

A remark on this clonotype: A clone one base away is much larger, so this may be a read error. The chain combines TRBV25-1 with TRBJ1-4, with 11 bases matching TRBD1. This CDR3 spans 15 amino acids. CDR1 and CDR2 from the germline V gene are MGHDK and SYGVNS. The CDR3 nucleotides read TGTACCAGCAGACAAACTGGACAGGGGGCTGAAAAACTGTTTTTT. Amino acids: CTSRQTGQGAEKLFF.

Many counts were recorded for this clonotype. This rearrangement joins TRBV7-8 to TRBJ2-7; D unresolved. The length of the CDR3 is 15 residues. Germline CDR1 reads SGHVS; CDR2 reads FQNEAQ. Deletions cut 7 bases from V and 2 bases from J, with 18 bases between. The CDR3 DNA follows: TGTGCCAGCACATTCTCGATTAGAGGCCCCTACGAGCAGTACTTC. It yields the protein CASTFSIRGPYEQYF.

In this sample, this clonotype turned up many times. The chain couples TRBV12-3 or TRBV12-4 to TRBJ1-5; D gene unclear. There are 12 residues in the CDR3. Trimming stripped 3 bases from V and 13 bases from J, with 13 bases between. The CDR3 DNA follows: TGTGCCAGCAGTTTCGGAGACTCCCTACAGCATTTT. It translates to CASSFGDSLQHF.

This clonotype was picked up a small number of times. The V and J genes are TRBV7-2 and TRBJ2-3; D is unresolved. The CDR3 totals 12 residues. Germline CDR1 and CDR2: SGHTA and FQGNSA. V was clipped by 5 bases and J by 6 bases, with 9 bases between them. The CDR3 sequence: CASSPRGDTQYF. The CDR3, as DNA: TGTGCCAGCAGCCCTCGTGGCGATACGCAGTATTTT.

This clonotype has a handful of counts. This sequence joins TRBV18 and TRBJ1-1, with D possibly being TRBD1 (6 bases). Between the trimmed V and J ends, which lost 5 bases and 5 bases, there was a span of 15 bases. The germline CDR1 and CDR2 sequences are KGHSH and LQKENI. CDR3 length: 14 amino acids. The CDR3 sequence is CASSEVGAHTEAFF. The CDR3 nucleotides are TGTGCCAGCTCAGAAGTGGGGGCGCATACTGAAGCTTTCTTT.

This clonotype turned up a few times. The V call is TRBV19, the J call TRBJ2-1; TRBD1 aligns across 7 bases. V was clipped by 3 bases and J by 5 bases; unmatched bases: 7. The CDR3 runs to 15 residues. Germline CDR1 and CDR2: LNHDA and SQIVND (reference sequence). CDR3 loop: CASSIVGTANNEQFF. The CDR3, as DNA: TGTGCCAGTAGTATTGTCGGGACAGCAAACAATGAGCAGTTCTTC.